This TCR beta chain was sequenced during a study of T cells in Graves' hyperthyroidism and ophthalmopathy. General observations from the study: Blood held most thyroid clonotypes expanded above 0.001 frequency. Using 13 V-J features, a model discriminated ophthalmopathy from stable hyperthyroidism.

From RNA transcripts, TCR beta CDR3 regions were amplified. RT-PCR in the first round (using the HTBI primer set) targeted the TCR CDR3. Via MiXCR, TCRdb re-called the multiplex PCR reads, giving one row per CDR3 protein. The sample includes around 50,000 distinct CDR3 sequences, about half seen only once; the top ten take about 9%. A note on this clonotype: Its matching antigen is unknown.

Germline values: CDR1 LNHNV, CDR2 YYDKDF (reference sequence). This CDR3 spans 14 amino acids. With V trimmed by 8 bases and J by 1 base, 4 bases remained unmatched. The sample was blood. The rearrangement joins TRBV15 to TRBJ1-5, with TRBD1 matching over 8 bases. The source is a woman in her forties or fifties with Graves' ophthalmopathy. The DNA of the CDR3 is TGTGCCACCCACAGGGGGAACAGCAATCAGCCCCAGCATTTT. Protein product: CATHRGNSNQPQHF.